These T cell receptor beta chains were read from a single sample in a study of post-analysis software for immune sequencing data. TCRdb reprocessed the PCR reads via MiXCR and lists one record per CDR3 protein. The sample yields about 820,000 distinct CDR3 sequences, about 53% seen once. Source material: blood. These receptors were obtained from a girl between 5 and 17 years old with multiple sclerosis. CDR3s include the opening cysteine and the closing phenylalanine or tryptophan. D genes are given only for firm matches. Only some rows state a clone size, as once, few, many or a class for expanded clones.

DNA,CDR3,J,D,size,V,length
TGTGCCAGCAGCCGCCAGAACCCAGATACGCAGTATTTT,CASSRQNPDTQYF,TRBJ2-3,-,-,TRBV7-2,13
TGTGCCAGCAGTGCGAGCGCTACAGGGGGCAACCATGGCTACACCTTC,CASSASATGGNHGYTF,TRBJ1-2,TRBD1,-,TRBV6-4,16
TGCGCCAGCAGTCACGTCACAGGGGGCAATGTTTACAATGAGCAGTTCTTC,CASSHVTGGNVYNEQFF,TRBJ2-1,TRBD1,-,TRBV5-1,17
TGCGCCAGCAGCAAGGACAGAGCTTTTGGGGCCAACGTCCTGACTTTC,CASSKDRAFGANVLTF,TRBJ2-6,-,-,TRBV5-1,16
TGTGCCAGCAGTTTTATCGGACAGGGCTACTCTGGGGCCAACGTCCTGACTTTC,CASSFIGQGYSGANVLTF,TRBJ2-6,TRBD1,-,TRBV27,18
TGCGCCAGCAGCCTGGGGCAGGTTTACAATGAGCGGTTCTTC,CASSLGQVYNERFF,TRBJ2-1,-,-,TRBV4-1,14
TGTGCCAGCAGTTACTCGGGCAGCGGTAACTCCTACGAGCAGTACTTC,CASSYSGSGNSYEQYF,TRBJ2-7,-,few,TRBV6-6,16
TGCAGCGTTGTGTGGCGGTACAATGAGCAGTTCTTC,CSVVWRYNEQFF,TRBJ2-1,-,-,TRBV29-1,12
TGTGCCATCAGTGAGTTCTACAATGAGCAGTTCTTC,CAISEFYNEQFF,TRBJ2-1,-,few,TRBV10-3,12
TGTGCCACTAGGGCAGGCGACTACGAGCAGTACTTC,CATRAGDYEQYF,TRBJ2-7,-,few,TRBV10-3,12
TGTGCCAGCAGCCCAAAGGGGGGGACAGCCGGCGTCGTGACTAATGAAAAACTGTTTTTT,CASSPKGGTAGVVTNEKLFF,TRBJ1-4,-,-,TRBV21-1,20
TGTGCCAGCAGCCAGCAGGGACAGGGGTACGAGCAGTACTTC,CASSQQGQGYEQYF,TRBJ2-7,TRBD1,-,TRBV7-6,14
TGTGCCAGCAGCCCAAGGACCGGGACAGGGTTCTACGAGCAGTACTTC,CASSPRTGTGFYEQYF,TRBJ2-7,TRBD1,-,TRBV7-9,16
TGCAGTGCTTACGACACCCCGGGAGGTGAGCAGTTCTTC,CSAYDTPGGEQFF,TRBJ2-1,TRBD2,-,TRBV20-1,13
TGTGCTAGTGGTCCCGGACAGGTCGTAGCCAACGTCCTGACTTTC,CASGPGQVVANVLTF,TRBJ2-6,TRBD1,few,TRBV12-5,15
TGCGCCAGCAAAAGGGGACAGTCCACAGATACGCAGTATTTT,CASKRGQSTDTQYF,TRBJ2-3,TRBD1,few,TRBV5-1,14
TGTGCCAGCAGCTTAATTGGGCCAGGGGCGACCGAAGCTTTCTTT,CASSLIGPGATEAFF,TRBJ1-1,-,once,TRBV7-3,15
TGCAGTCCGCTAGGACATGAAGACTATGGCTACACCTTC,CSPLGHEDYGYTF,TRBJ1-2,-,few,TRBV20-1,13
TGCAGTGCTAGGGCCGGGACAGATTCCTACGAGCAGTACTTC,CSARAGTDSYEQYF,TRBJ2-7,TRBD1,-,TRBV20-1,14
TGTGCCAGCAGCCAAGTCCCCAGGACAGGGTTCCACGAGCAGTACTTC,CASSQVPRTGFHEQYF,TRBJ2-7,TRBD1,few,TRBV3-1,16
TGTGCCATTGGGACAGGATTCTCCTACGAGCAGTACTTC,CAIGTGFSYEQYF,TRBJ2-7,TRBD1,-,TRBV10-3,13
TGTGCCAGCAGCTTAGCCGGGACAGGGGGGAGAAGGAATCAGCCCCAGCATTTT,CASSLAGTGGRRNQPQHF,TRBJ1-5,TRBD1,-,TRBV7-8,18
TGTGCCAGCAGCTTAGGAGGAGGGGGAAATCAGCCCCAGCATTTT,CASSLGGGGNQPQHF,TRBJ1-5,-,-,TRBV7-8,15
TGTGCCAGCAGCCCCCATGGGACAGGGAAGGCCGAGCAGTACTTC,CASSPHGTGKAEQYF,TRBJ2-7,TRBD1,-,TRBV9,15
TGCAGCGTTGTTACCAGGGAGCCTAACTATGGCTACACCTTC,CSVVTREPNYGYTF,TRBJ1-2,-,-,TRBV29-1,14
TGCAGTGCTAGAGATTCCGGGAGCACTGAAGCTTTCTTT,CSARDSGSTEAFF,TRBJ1-1,-,few,TRBV20-1,13
TGTGCCAGCAGCTTAACCCAGGATAGCAATCAGCCCCAGCATTTT,CASSLTQDSNQPQHF,TRBJ1-5,-,-,TRBV7-6,15
TGTGCCAGCACGGACAGGGGTTGGGATCAGCCCCAGCATTTT,CASTDRGWDQPQHF,TRBJ1-5,TRBD1,-,TRBV2,14
TGCAGCGTGGGGACTAGCGGGAGGAGCCAAGAGACCCAGTACTTC,CSVGTSGRSQETQYF,TRBJ2-5,TRBD2,-,TRBV29-1,15
TGCGCCAGCAGTGGGACAGGGGAGAATTCACCCCTCCACTTT,CASSGTGENSPLHF,TRBJ1-6,TRBD1,few,TRBV10-2,14
TGTGCCAGCAGCCAAAGCTACTATGGCTACACCTTC,CASSQSYYGYTF,TRBJ1-2,-,few,TRBV3-1,12
TGTGCCAGCAGCCCCAGCGGGGGCGGGGGAGAGACCCAGTACTTC,CASSPSGGGGETQYF,TRBJ2-5,TRBD2,few,TRBV9,15
TGCAGTGCTAGAGGAGCGGGAGGAATATATGAGCAGTTCTTC,CSARGAGGIYEQFF,TRBJ2-1,TRBD2,once,TRBV20-1,14
TGTGCCAGCAGCGCCGGGACTAGCGTAACCATCCAAGAGACCCAGTACTTC,CASSAGTSVTIQETQYF,TRBJ2-5,TRBD2,-,TRBV7-2,17
TGTGCCAGCAGCCATCCTGGGATCTTTGAAGCTTTCTTT,CASSHPGIFEAFF,TRBJ1-1,-,-,TRBV3-1,13
TGTGCCATCCAAGGGGACACATCCTACGAGCAGTACTTC,CAIQGDTSYEQYF,TRBJ2-7,-,-,TRBV6-1,13
TGCAGTGCTAGAGGAGAGGGAGCCTCTGGGGCCAACGTCCTGACTTTC,CSARGEGASGANVLTF,TRBJ2-6,-,few,TRBV20-1,16
TGTGCCAGCAGTTTTGTCGCGGGACCTACTACCGAGCAGTACTTC,CASSFVAGPTTEQYF,TRBJ2-7,-,-,TRBV12-3/TRBV12-4,15
TGTGCCAGCAGCTTAGGGGGGGGGGGTCTGAATCAAGAGACCCAGTACTTC,CASSLGGGGLNQETQYF,TRBJ2-5,TRBD2,-,TRBV7-2,17
TGTGCCAGCAGTCCGCGGACAGGGGGGGCCTTTGAGCAGTACTTC,CASSPRTGGAFEQYF,TRBJ2-7,TRBD1,-,TRBV27,15
TGTGCCAGCACTTGGAGTGATACGCAGTATTTT,CASTWSDTQYF,TRBJ2-3,-,-,TRBV12-3/TRBV12-4,11
TGTGCCAGCAGCTTAGTTCCGGCGGGAGCAGGGGGCAGTGGCTACACCTTC,CASSLVPAGAGGSGYTF,TRBJ1-2,TRBD1,-,TRBV7-9,17
TGTGCCAGCAGCCCACAAGGCAATAATTCACCCCTCCACTTT,CASSPQGNNSPLHF,TRBJ1-6,-,-,TRBV3-1,14
TGTGCCAGCAGCGTTCCGGGACTAGCGGGGAACAATGAGCAGTTCTTC,CASSVPGLAGNNEQFF,TRBJ2-1,TRBD2,once,TRBV7-2,16
TGTGCCAGCAGCTTTTCAGGCCAGCCTCAATCCATCATGAACACTGAAGCTTTCTTT,CASSFSGQPQSIMNTEAFF,TRBJ1-1,-,-,TRBV5-5,19